Each of the 4 T cell receptor beta chains below was sequenced from the same sample in a study of T cells in localized non-small cell lung cancer. Clones were sequenced by immunoSEQ multiplex PCR, and TCRdb holds only the in-frame ones, with some missing. The sample shows 18,000 or so clones, 89% of them seen only once. The source was peripheral blood, collected before any cancer treatment. The receptors come from a man aged 40-75 years with stage I lung adenocarcinoma.

The J gene is TRBJ2-3, the V gene TRBV10-2; D possibly matches TRBD1 or TRBD2 (5 bases each). CDR1 and CDR2 (germline): WSHSY, SAAADI. CDR3 size: 18 residues. Trimming removed 5 bases at V and 1 base at J, with 22 bases between. The CDR3 loop is CASSSGTLNFGGTDTQYF. For the CDR3, the DNA is TGCGCCAGCAGTTCCGGGACCTTAAACTTCGGAGGCACAGATACGCAGTATTTT.

This chain joins TRBV11-2 and TRBJ2-7; D perhaps matches TRBD1 (5 bases). Trimming removed 2 bases at V and 0 bases at J, with 14 bases between. The germline V gene encodes CDR1 SGHAT and CDR2 FQNNGV. This CDR3 has 16 amino acids. Here the CDR3 reads CASSLYPGSSSYEQYF. The CDR3 bases are TGTGCCAGCAGCTTATATCCAGGGTCAAGCTCCTACGAGCAGTACTTC.

J is TRBJ2-7 and V is TRBV20-1; perhaps TRBD1 as D (6 bases). This CDR3 is 10 amino acids long. The V end was cut by 7 bases, the J end by 6 bases, with 10 bases between. The germline gives CDR1 DFQATT, CDR2 SNEGSKA (reference sequence). CDR3 DNA sequence: TGCAGTGTACAAGGGGGCGAGCAGTACTTC. It is translated as CSVQGGEQYF.

The genes are TRBV5-1 and TRBJ2-7, with 14 bases fitting TRBD2. Looked up from germline, CDR1 is SGHRS and CDR2 is YFSETQ. Trimming cost V 3 bases and J 3 bases; bases outside gene matches: 11. This CDR3 comprises 18 residues. CDR3 loop: CASSYRLAGGTQLYEQYF. Here the CDR3 DNA reads TGCGCCAGCAGCTACCGACTAGCGGGGGGGACCCAGCTCTACGAGCAGTACTTC.